A selection of T cell receptor beta chains follows, all from one sample in a study of blood T cell repertoires in COVID-19. The table came from immunoSEQ multiplex PCR; TCRdb's copy has only in-frame clones and leaves some out. This sample has about 110,000 clones, with 55% to 75% found just once. Sequenced material: peripheral blood. These receptors were collected from a woman aged 40-49 years with acute or convalescent COVID-19. The CDR3 runs from the conserved cysteine through the conserved F or W. Each record gives: J gene, D gene, V gene, clone size, CDR3 protein, CDR3 DNA. D genes are given only for firm matches. Size is omitted from some rows. Given values are once, few, many or a class for expanded clones.

J gene: TRBJ1-1; D gene: TRBD1; V gene: TRBV30; clone size: once; CDR3 protein: CAWSVGTGNTEAFF; CDR3 DNA: TGTGCCTGGAGTGTCGGGACAGGGAACACTGAAGCTTTCTTT
J gene: TRBJ2-7; D gene: .; V gene: TRBV25-1; clone size: .; CDR3 protein: CASSSYYEQYF; CDR3 DNA: TGTGCCAGCAGTTCCTACTACGAGCAGTACTTC
J gene: TRBJ2-7; D gene: .; V gene: TRBV5-1; clone size: .; CDR3 protein: CASRQRASYEQYF; CDR3 DNA: TGCGCCAGCAGGCAACGAGCCTCCTACGAGCAGTACTTC
J gene: TRBJ2-3; D gene: TRBD2; V gene: TRBV6-2/TRBV6-3; clone size: few; CDR3 protein: CASSTNAGVDTQYF; CDR3 DNA: TGTGCCAGCAGCACAAACGCGGGGGTGGATACGCAGTATTTT
J gene: TRBJ1-3; D gene: TRBD1; V gene: TRBV7-8; clone size: .; CDR3 protein: CASSLAYRGPSGNTIYF; CDR3 DNA: TGTGCCAGCAGCTTAGCGTACAGGGGACCCTCTGGAAACACCATATATTTT
J gene: TRBJ1-2; D gene: .; V gene: TRBV21-1; clone size: .; CDR3 protein: CASSKSIRGRDYGYTF; CDR3 DNA: TGTGCCAGCAGCAAAAGTATCAGGGGTAGGGACTATGGCTACACCTTC
J gene: TRBJ1-1; D gene: .; V gene: TRBV11-2; clone size: .; CDR3 protein: CASSLVASRREAFF; CDR3 DNA: TGTGCCAGCAGCTTAGTGGCAAGCCGGAGAGAAGCTTTCTTT
J gene: TRBJ2-2; D gene: .; V gene: TRBV2; clone size: many; CDR3 protein: CASSWQGNTGELFF; CDR3 DNA: TGTGCCAGCAGTTGGCAGGGGAACACCGGGGAGCTGTTTTTT
J gene: TRBJ1-4; D gene: TRBD1; V gene: TRBV5-1; clone size: .; CDR3 protein: CASSSRTGAGEKLFF; CDR3 DNA: TGCGCCAGCAGCTCACGGACAGGGGCAGGCGAAAAACTGTTTTTT
J gene: TRBJ1-4; D gene: .; V gene: TRBV5-4; clone size: .; CDR3 protein: CASSLGGQGNEKLFF; CDR3 DNA: TGTGCCAGCAGCTTGGGGGGGCAGGGAAATGAAAAACTGTTTTTT
J gene: TRBJ1-2; D gene: .; V gene: TRBV24-1; clone size: .; CDR3 protein: CATSDSQFNGYTF; CDR3 DNA: TGTGCCACCAGTGATTCGCAGTTCAATGGCTACACCTTC
J gene: TRBJ1-5; D gene: .; V gene: TRBV7-2; clone size: many; CDR3 protein: CASSPGHTSSGQPQHF; CDR3 DNA: TGTGCCAGCAGCCCGGGACATACATCATCAGGGCAGCCCCAGCATTTT
J gene: TRBJ1-3; D gene: TRBD1; V gene: TRBV14; clone size: .; CDR3 protein: CASSPRTGGTGNTIYF; CDR3 DNA: TGTGCCAGCAGCCCCAGGACAGGGGGCACTGGAAACACCATATATTTT
J gene: TRBJ1-5; D gene: .; V gene: TRBV6-1; clone size: .; CDR3 protein: CASSDASGAGNQPQHF; CDR3 DNA: TGTGCCAGCAGTGATGCGTCAGGGGCAGGCAATCAGCCCCAGCATTTT
J gene: TRBJ2-7; D gene: TRBD1; V gene: TRBV3-1/TRBV3-2; clone size: .; CDR3 protein: CASSQGPDRPSYEQYF; CDR3 DNA: TGTGCCAGCAGCCAAGGCCCGGACAGGCCCTCCTACGAGCAGTACTTC
J gene: TRBJ1-2; D gene: .; V gene: TRBV4-2; clone size: .; CDR3 protein: CASSQDRGSNYGYTF; CDR3 DNA: TGTGCCAGCAGCCAAGATCGTGGCAGTAACTATGGCTACACCTTC
J gene: TRBJ1-1; D gene: .; V gene: TRBV12-3/TRBV12-4; clone size: .; CDR3 protein: CASIRTDEAFF; CDR3 DNA: TGTGCCAGCATTAGGACAGATGAAGCTTTCTTT
J gene: TRBJ2-1; D gene: TRBD1; V gene: TRBV15; clone size: few; CDR3 protein: CATSRDRRIGTGDNEQFF; CDR3 DNA: TGTGCCACCAGCAGAGATCGTAGGATAGGGACAGGAGACAATGAGCAGTTCTTC
J gene: TRBJ1-3; D gene: TRBD1; V gene: TRBV28; clone size: few; CDR3 protein: CASSFMTGISGNTIYF; CDR3 DNA: TGTGCCAGCAGTTTTATGACAGGGATCTCTGGAAACACCATATATTTT
J gene: TRBJ1-1; D gene: .; V gene: TRBV15; clone size: few; CDR3 protein: CATSEKSWAENTEAFF; CDR3 DNA: TGTGCCACCAGCGAGAAGAGCTGGGCAGAGAACACTGAAGCTTTCTTT
J gene: TRBJ1-4; D gene: .; V gene: TRBV30; clone size: .; CDR3 protein: CALGGTTNEKLFF; CDR3 DNA: TGTGCCCTGGGGGGTACTACTAATGAAAAACTGTTTTTT
J gene: TRBJ2-1; D gene: TRBD2; V gene: TRBV7-2; clone size: .; CDR3 protein: CASSLTSGHNEQFF; CDR3 DNA: TGTGCCAGCAGCTTAACTAGCGGTCACAATGAGCAGTTCTTC
J gene: TRBJ1-5; D gene: .; V gene: TRBV27; clone size: .; CDR3 protein: CASSKTRGQPQHF; CDR3 DNA: TGTGCCAGCTCCAAAACCAGGGGTCAGCCCCAGCATTTT
J gene: TRBJ1-2; D gene: TRBD1; V gene: TRBV27; clone size: .; CDR3 protein: CASSPLGQANYGYTF; CDR3 DNA: TGTGCCAGCAGTCCTCTGGGACAGGCCAACTATGGCTACACCTTC
J gene: TRBJ2-5; D gene: .; V gene: TRBV19; clone size: .; CDR3 protein: CASSIVGGQETQYF; CDR3 DNA: TGTGCCAGTAGTATAGTTGGGGGGCAAGAGACCCAGTACTTC
J gene: TRBJ1-1; D gene: TRBD1; V gene: TRBV6-5; clone size: many; CDR3 protein: CASSRDRVENTEAFF; CDR3 DNA: TGTGCCAGCAGTCGGGACAGGGTTGAGAACACTGAAGCTTTCTTT
J gene: TRBJ2-3; D gene: TRBD2; V gene: TRBV9; clone size: once; CDR3 protein: CASSVSGGAVDTQYF; CDR3 DNA: TGTGCCAGCAGCGTTAGCGGGGGGGCTGTAGATACGCAGTATTTT
J gene: TRBJ1-1; D gene: .; V gene: TRBV9; clone size: .; CDR3 protein: CASSVGWSTEAFF; CDR3 DNA: TGTGCCAGCAGCGTAGGATGGAGCACTGAAGCTTTCTTT
J gene: TRBJ2-1; D gene: .; V gene: TRBV3-1/TRBV3-2; clone size: .; CDR3 protein: CASSGSGGSNEQFF; CDR3 DNA: TGTGCCAGCAGCGGATCGGGGGGCTCCAATGAGCAGTTCTTC
J gene: TRBJ1-4; D gene: .; V gene: TRBV28; clone size: .; CDR3 protein: CASQTANEKLFF; CDR3 DNA: TGTGCCAGCCAAACGGCTAATGAAAAACTGTTTTTT
J gene: TRBJ1-2; D gene: .; V gene: TRBV5-6; clone size: .; CDR3 protein: CASSLRHILTNYGYTF; CDR3 DNA: TGTGCCAGCAGCCTGCGACATATCCTCACTAACTATGGCTACACCTTC
J gene: TRBJ1-4; D gene: TRBD1; V gene: TRBV3-1/TRBV3-2; clone size: .; CDR3 protein: CASSLRQGRFSTNEKLFF; CDR3 DNA: TGTGCCAGCAGCCTTAGACAGGGGAGATTCTCAACTAATGAAAAACTGTTTTTT
J gene: TRBJ1-2; D gene: TRBD1; V gene: TRBV28; clone size: .; CDR3 protein: CASTDRVVGYTF; CDR3 DNA: TGTGCCAGCACGGACAGGGTTGTTGGCTACACCTTC